This TCR beta chain was identified during a study of T cell responses to AZD1222 COVID-19 vaccine. Sequencing was performed with immunoSEQ multiplex PCR; in TCRdb, only in-frame clones are kept and a portion is missing. The table includes approximately 100,000 clones, over 70% detected once. With 8 bases clipped from V and 6 bases from J, the junction kept 9 bases outside the gene matches. The CDR3 covers 15 residues. Germline CDR1 MNHEY, CDR2 SMNVEV (reference sequence). On this clone: Its antigen remains unidentified.

General study results and limits: Dominant at 160-218 and 743-854, vaccine-associated CD4 TCRs also spanned spike. The study sampled repertoires only after the peak T cell response. The sample set comprised mostly white British donors with more females, and clonal diversity was possibly underestimated.

This sample comprised peripheral blood, obtained on day 0 of AZD1222 vaccination. V is TRBV27 and J is TRBJ1-6; TRBD1 agrees at 8 bases. The sequence was obtained from an adult in good health. In nucleotides, the CDR3 is TGTGCCAGCCGCGGACAGGGAGAATTTAATTCACCCCTCCACTTT. Protein: CASRGQGEFNSPLHF.